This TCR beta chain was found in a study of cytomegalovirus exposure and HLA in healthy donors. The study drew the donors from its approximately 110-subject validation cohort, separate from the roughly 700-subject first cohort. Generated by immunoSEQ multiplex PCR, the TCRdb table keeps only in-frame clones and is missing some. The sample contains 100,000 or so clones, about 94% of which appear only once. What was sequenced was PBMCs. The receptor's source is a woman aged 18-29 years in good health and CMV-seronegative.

CDR3 amino acids: CASTRGGVSYTF. CDR3 DNA sequence: TGTGCCAGTACCAGAGGCGGGGTTTCCTACACCTTC. The genes are TRBV19 and TRBJ1-2, with no clear D. The CDR3 runs 12 residues. The V and J ends lost 7 bases and 10 bases respectively, with 16 bases between them. Germline CDR1 reads LNHDA; CDR2 reads SQIVND (reference sequence).